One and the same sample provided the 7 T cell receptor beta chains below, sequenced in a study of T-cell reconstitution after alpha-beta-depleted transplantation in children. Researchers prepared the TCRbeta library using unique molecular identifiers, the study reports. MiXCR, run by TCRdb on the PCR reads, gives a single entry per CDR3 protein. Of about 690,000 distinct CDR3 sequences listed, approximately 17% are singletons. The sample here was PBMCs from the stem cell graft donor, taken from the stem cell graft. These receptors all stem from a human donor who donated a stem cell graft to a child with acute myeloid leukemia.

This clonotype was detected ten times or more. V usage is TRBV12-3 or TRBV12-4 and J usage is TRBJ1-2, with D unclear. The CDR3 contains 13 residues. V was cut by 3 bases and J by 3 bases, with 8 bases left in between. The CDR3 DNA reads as TGTGCCAGCAGTTTGCAGAGACACTATGGCTACACCTTC. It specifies CASSLQRHYGYTF.

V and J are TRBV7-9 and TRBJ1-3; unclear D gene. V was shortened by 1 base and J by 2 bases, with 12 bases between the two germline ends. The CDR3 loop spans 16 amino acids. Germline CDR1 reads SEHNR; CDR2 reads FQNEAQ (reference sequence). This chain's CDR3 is CASSLVKGLPGNTIYF. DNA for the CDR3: TGTGCCAGCAGCTTAGTTAAGGGTCTGCCTGGAAACACCATATATTTT.

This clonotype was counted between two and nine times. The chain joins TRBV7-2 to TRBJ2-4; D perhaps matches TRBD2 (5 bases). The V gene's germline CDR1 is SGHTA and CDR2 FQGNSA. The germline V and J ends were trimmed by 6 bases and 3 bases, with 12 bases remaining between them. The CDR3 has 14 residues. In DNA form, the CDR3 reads TGTGCCAGCAGTAGGGAGATAGGCAAAAACATTCAGTACTTC. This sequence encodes CASSREIGKNIQYF.

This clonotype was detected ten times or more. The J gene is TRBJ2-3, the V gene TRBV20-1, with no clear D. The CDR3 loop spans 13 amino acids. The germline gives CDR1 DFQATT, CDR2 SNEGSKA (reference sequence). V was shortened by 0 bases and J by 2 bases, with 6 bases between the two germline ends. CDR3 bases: TGCAGTGCTAGAGACCCCAACACAGATACGCAGTATTTT. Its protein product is CSARDPNTDTQYF.

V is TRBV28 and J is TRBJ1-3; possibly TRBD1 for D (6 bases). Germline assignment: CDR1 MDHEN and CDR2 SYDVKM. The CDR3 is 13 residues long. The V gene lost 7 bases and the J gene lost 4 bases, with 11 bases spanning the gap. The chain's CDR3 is CASNLGQGNTIYF. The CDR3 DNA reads TGTGCCAGCAACCTGGGACAAGGAAACACCATATATTTT.

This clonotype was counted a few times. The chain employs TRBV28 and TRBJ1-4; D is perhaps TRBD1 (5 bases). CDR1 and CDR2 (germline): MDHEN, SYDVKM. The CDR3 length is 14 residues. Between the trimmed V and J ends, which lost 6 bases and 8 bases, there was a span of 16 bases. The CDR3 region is CASRPGGIMEKLFF. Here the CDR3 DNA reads TGTGCCAGCAGACCCGGGGGGATAATGGAAAAACTGTTTTTT.

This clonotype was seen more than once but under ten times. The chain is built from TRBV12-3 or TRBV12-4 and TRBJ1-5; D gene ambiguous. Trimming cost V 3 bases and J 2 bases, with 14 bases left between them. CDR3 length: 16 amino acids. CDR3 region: CASSFLAGEGNQPQHF. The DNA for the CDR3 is TGTGCCAGCAGTTTTCTTGCGGGTGAAGGCAATCAGCCCCAGCATTTT.